The 24 T cell receptor beta chains in this list originate from one sample, sequenced in a study of T cells in Graves' hyperthyroidism and ophthalmopathy. Authors of the study amplified TCR beta CDR3 regions from RNA transcripts. Initially, a first-round RT-PCR of the TCR CDR3 employed the HTBI primer set. A single record per CDR3 protein comes from TCRdb applying MiXCR to the multiplex PCR reads. The sample lists around 350,000 distinct CDR3 sequences, about 16% seen once, with around 20% in the top ten. Sequencing used blood. These receptors came from an older woman with Graves' ophthalmopathy.

The sample holds many counts of this clonotype. The CDR3: CSVAPRGANTGELFF. The CDR3, as DNA: TGCAGCGTTGCCCCCCGGGGCGCGAACACCGGGGAGCTGTTTTTT. V is TRBV29-1 and J is TRBJ2-2; perhaps D is TRBD1 or TRBD2 (5 bases each). The V end lost 4 bases, the J end lost 0 bases, and 12 bases lay between the germline ends. The length of the CDR3 is 15 residues. CDR1 SQVTM and CDR2 ANQGSEA come from the germline V gene.

In its sample, this clonotype was seen many times. The chain employs TRBV6-2 or TRBV6-3 and TRBJ2-3; D remains ambiguous. CDR1 and CDR2 (germline): MNHEY, SVGEGT. Trimming took off 6 bases at V and 2 bases at J, with 12 bases between the two ends. The CDR3 has 14 residues. The CDR3 reads CASRDRLSTDTQYF. The CDR3 coding sequence is TGTGCCAGCAGAGACCGACTCTCCACAGATACGCAGTATTTT.

This clonotype was found many times. An end of the junction differs from the germline gene, which may be a read error. The chain is built from TRBV2 and TRBJ2-3; D gene unclear. This CDR3 has 15 amino acids. Germline assignment: CDR1 SNHLY and CDR2 FYNNEI. In DNA form, the CDR3 reads TGTGCCAGCAGTGCTAAACAACTCTTCACAGATACGCGGTATTTT. It codes for CASSAKQLFTDTRYF.

Concerning this clonotype: This may come from a read error, since a much larger clone is one base off. The chain has TRBV28 and TRBJ1-5, with D perhaps TRBD1 (5 bases). CDR1 MDHEN and CDR2 SYDVKM come from the germline V gene. Trimming shortened V by 7 bases and J by 2 bases, and 15 bases separated the two germline ends. This CDR3 spans 15 amino acids. The chain's CDR3 is CASTRTTGGNQPQHF. In DNA, the CDR3 is TGTGCCAGCACCAGAACCACGGGGGGCAATCAGCCCCAGCATTTT.

This clonotype came up a few times. V usage is TRBV29-1 and J usage is TRBJ2-1; D call uncertain. The CDR3 sequence is 13 residues long. Germline V CDR1 and CDR2: SQVTM, ANQGSEA. V was cut by 5 bases and J by 1 base, with 9 bases left in between. The CDR3 DNA sequence: TGCAGCGTTATATACCTTTCCTACAATGAGCAGTTCTTC. It translates to CSVIYLSYNEQFF.

This clonotype was picked up a small number of times. The rearrangement joins TRBV11-2 to TRBJ1-1; D perhaps matches TRBD1 (5 bases). This CDR3 region has 16 residues. Trimming shortened V by 2 bases and J by 5 bases, and 18 bases separated the two germline ends. Per the germline V gene, CDR1 is SGHAT and CDR2 is FQNNGV. The CDR3 sequence is CASSLNRRQGGTEAFF. CDR3 in DNA: TGTGCCAGCAGCTTAAATCGTCGGCAGGGTGGGACTGAAGCTTTCTTT.

This clonotype occurred many times. V and J are TRBV5-1 and TRBJ1-1, with D uncertain. The CDR3 spans 14 residues. V was shortened by 4 bases and J by 2 bases, with 12 bases between the two germline ends. The germline V gene encodes CDR1 SGHRS and CDR2 YFSETQ. CDR3 amino acids: CASSPVDSNTEAFF. The CDR3 DNA reads TGCGCCAGCAGCCCTGTCGACTCAAACACTGAAGCTTTCTTT.

This clonotype was seen ten or more times. The V gene is TRBV28, the J gene TRBJ1-1; D is uncertain. V was cut by 9 bases and J by 5 bases, with 13 bases left in between. The CDR3 is 12 residues long. The germline CDR1 and CDR2 sequences are MDHEN and SYDVKM. The CDR3 protein is CASKYLATEAFF. The CDR3 nucleotides are TGTGCCAGTAAATACCTGGCGACTGAAGCTTTCTTT.

V gene TRBV24-1 combines with J gene TRBJ2-1; 7 nucleotides line up with TRBD2. Germline assignment: CDR1 KGHDR and CDR2 SFDVKD. The length of the CDR3 is 18 residues. Losses at the gene ends were 2 bases for V and 3 bases for J; bases not matched to a gene: 12. CDR3 protein: CATSDSEPGGLFYNEQFF. The CDR3 DNA follows: TGTGCCACCAGTGATTCCGAACCGGGAGGATTGTTCTACAATGAGCAGTTCTTC.

This clonotype was seen many times. This chain uses TRBV29-1 with TRBJ1-2; 8 bases fit TRBD1. CDR3 length: 16 residues. With V trimmed by 5 bases and J by 5 bases, 16 bases remained unmatched. The germline V gene encodes CDR1 SQVTM and CDR2 ANQGSEA. The CDR3 loop is CSVSGGRGVSAYGYTF. CDR3 in DNA: TGCAGCGTTTCAGGGGGCAGGGGCGTATCCGCGTATGGCTACACCTTC.

This clonotype was seen ten or more times. This chain uses TRBV12-3 or TRBV12-4 with TRBJ2-1; D may be TRBD1 or TRBD2 (5 bases each). The CDR3 sequence is 14 residues long. V lost 4 bases to trimming and J lost 6 bases, with 13 bases between them. CDR3 sequence: CASSSTRGANEQFF. CDR3 coding DNA: TGTGCCAGCAGTTCAACTAGAGGGGCCAATGAGCAGTTCTTC.

The sample holds a few counts of this clonotype. The CDR3, as DNA: TGCAGCCACTCAGCTGGGGCGGGAGGCCCCGCACAAGAGACCCAGTACTTC. Its protein is CSHSAGAGGPAQETQYF. The chain links TRBV29-1 to TRBJ2-5; 8 positions agree with TRBD2. This CDR3 comprises 17 residues. The germline V gene encodes CDR1 SQVTM and CDR2 ANQGSEA. J was trimmed by 2 bases and V by 8 bases; bases with no gene match: 19.

This clonotype has only a few counts. This chain links TRBV4-2 with TRBJ2-3, with 8 bases that match TRBD2. The germline gives CDR1 LGHNA, CDR2 YNFKEQ. With V trimmed by 2 bases and J by 3 bases, 4 bases remained unmatched. The CDR3 is 15 residues long. CDR3 DNA: TGTGCCAGCAGCCAATCTAGCGGGCTAACAGATACGCAGTATTTT. Translating it yields CASSQSSGLTDTQYF.

This clonotype was seen more than once but under ten times. V gene TRBV19 combines with J gene TRBJ2-1; 7 bases fit TRBD2. This CDR3 is built from 13 residues. After removal of 3 bases from V and 6 bases from J, the junction contained 2 bases not matched to a gene. Looked up from germline, CDR1 is LNHDA and CDR2 is SQIVND (reference sequence). Written as DNA, the CDR3 is TGTGCCAGTAGTATCAGGACTAGCAATGAGCAGTTCTTC. This gives the protein CASSIRTSNEQFF.

The genes are TRBV3-1 and TRBJ2-1; the match to TRBD2 covers 9 bases. The germline V gene has CDR1 LGHDT and CDR2 YNNKEL (reference sequence). Trimming removed 4 bases from V and 11 bases from J; junction bases left unmatched: 3. The CDR3 is made up of 12 amino acids. CDR3 sequence: CASSPLAGKQFF. The CDR3 DNA reads as TGTGCCAGCAGCCCACTAGCGGGTAAGCAGTTCTTC.

CDR3 amino acids: CASSQDLLAGGQYF. As DNA, the CDR3 is TGTGCCAGCAGCCAAGATCTCCTCGCCGGGGGGCAGTACTTC. V and J are TRBV14 and TRBJ2-7, with D tentatively TRBD2 (6 bases). This CDR3 has 14 amino acids. Germline values: CDR1 SGHDN, CDR2 FVKESK. Trimming pared 0 bases from V and 9 bases from J, leaving 15 bases between.

There are many counts of this clonotype. V is TRBV18 and J is TRBJ2-1, with D unclear. The CDR3 is 13 amino acids. V was clipped by 4 bases and J by 10 bases, with 14 bases between them. Germline-derived CDR1 and CDR2 are KGHSH and LQKENI. The CDR3 DNA is TGTGCCAGCTCACGTGCTGGGGAAGCCGAGCAGTTCTTC. This translates into CASSRAGEAEQFF. Complete variable domain (other parts from reference TRBV18 and TRBJ2-1): NAGVMQNPRHLVRRRGQEARLRCSPMKGHSHVYWYRQLPEEGLKFMVYLQKENIIDESGMPKERFSAEFPKEGPSILRIQQVVRGDSAAYFCASSRAGEAEQFFGPGTRLTVL.

This clonotype was found many times. V gene TRBV6-2 or TRBV6-3 combines with J gene TRBJ2-3; 7 bases map to TRBD2. J was trimmed by 4 bases and V by 6 bases; bases with no gene match: 13. This CDR3 is 16 amino acids long. Germline V lookup: CDR1 MNHEY, CDR2 SVGEGT. CDR3 protein: CASRPLGGETADTQYF. The CDR3 DNA follows: TGTGCCAGCAGACCTCTGGGGGGGGAGACGGCAGATACGCAGTATTTT.

This clonotype was seen many times. V gene TRBV7-9 combines with J gene TRBJ2-1; D might be TRBD2 (6 bases). Germline V CDR1 and CDR2: SEHNR, FQNEAQ (reference sequence). This CDR3 is 18 amino acids long. V lost 2 bases and J lost 4, with 21 bases in between. In nucleotides, the CDR3 is TGTGCCAGCAGCTTATCCGTCGGGCTAGCGACGTTTTACAATGAGCAGTTCTTC. Amino acid sequence: CASSLSVGLATFYNEQFF. The full variable domain, in which reference TRBV7-9 and TRBJ2-1 provide the parts outside the CDR3, is DTGVSQNPRHKITKRGQNVTFRCDPISEHNRLYWYRQTLGQGPEFLTYFQNEAQLEKSRLLSDRFSAERPKGSFSTLEIQRTEQGDSAMYLCASSLSVGLATFYNEQFFGPGTRLTVL.

This clonotype was detected many times. The J gene is TRBJ1-1, the V gene TRBV6-1, with D possibly being TRBD1 (5 bases). CDR1 is MNHNS and CDR2 is SASEGT in the germline V gene. V dropped 4 bases and J dropped 2 bases, with 11 bases sitting between them. The CDR3 runs 14 residues. CDR3 region: CASSVETVNTEAFF. CDR3 sequence (DNA): TGTGCCAGCAGTGTGGAGACAGTCAACACTGAAGCTTTCTTT.

This clonotype was seen more than once but under ten times. This chain links TRBV24-1 with TRBJ2-2; D not certain. This CDR3 comprises 16 residues. CDR1 and CDR2 from the germline V gene are KGHDR and SFDVKD. Deletions cut 3 bases from V and 0 bases from J, with 10 bases between. The CDR3 loop is CATSDPRRANTGELFF. Written as DNA, the CDR3 is TGTGCCACCAGTGATCCCCGACGAGCGAACACCGGGGAGCTGTTTTTT.

This chain uses TRBV10-2 with TRBJ1-4; D call uncertain. In germline, CDR1 is WSHSY, CDR2 SAAADI. V lost 6 bases to trimming and J lost 3 bases, with 14 bases between them. This CDR3 region has 15 residues. CDR3 sequence: CASRDRTAPNEKLFF. The CDR3 coding sequence is TGCGCCAGCAGAGATAGGACGGCGCCTAATGAAAAACTGTTTTTT.

This clonotype was observed a handful of times. The chain is built from TRBV7-9 and TRBJ1-2; no firm D call. V was shortened by 5 bases and J by 9 bases, with 16 bases between the two germline ends. This CDR3 has 13 amino acids. Germline V CDR1 and CDR2: SEHNR, FQNEAQ (reference sequence). Here the CDR3 reads CASSPVGLGSYTF. The CDR3 DNA is TGTGCCAGCAGCCCAGTCGGGCTCGGGAGCTACACCTTC.

This clonotype has at least ten counts. CDR3 sequence reads: CASSSLGKGGTSYEQYF. Here the CDR3 DNA reads TGTGCCAGCAGCTCCTTAGGAAAGGGGGGGACCTCCTACGAGCAGTACTTC. The rearrangement uses TRBV11-2 and TRBJ2-7, with TRBD2 as a possible D gene (7 bases). With 4 bases removed from V and 0 bases from J, the gap between germline ends came to 19 bases. Germline V gives CDR1 SGHAT, CDR2 FQNNGV. The CDR3 sequence is 17 residues long.